Below are 22 T cell receptor beta chains sequenced from a single sample in a study of blood T cell repertoires in COVID-19. The repertoire was sequenced with immunoSEQ multiplex PCR; TCRdb's copy has only in-frame clones and lacks some. The repertoire has more than 15,000 clones, roughly 84% of them found once; the top ten carry roughly 30%. Sequencing used peripheral blood. These receptors were collected from a human donor with active COVID-19. The donor label of this sample is uncertain.

This clone was detected only once. The chain couples TRBV10-3 to TRBJ1-2; TRBD1 agrees at 10 bases. The CDR3 is made up of 15 amino acids. The J segment lost 8 bases and the V segment lost 11 bases, leaving 17 bases of the junction unmatched. Germline V gene lookup returns CDR1 ENHRY and CDR2 SYGVKD. CDR3 amino acids: CAALPGGTGVGGYTF. In DNA form, the CDR3 reads TGTGCCGCACTTCCCGGTGGGACAGGGGTTGGAGGCTACACCTTC.

The chain is built from TRBV9 and TRBJ2-5, with D perhaps TRBD2 (6 bases). Trimming took 3 bases from V and 5 from J, leaving 11 bases between them. This CDR3 spans 13 amino acids. Germline V gene data show CDR1 as SGDLS and CDR2 as YYNGEE. The DNA of the CDR3 is TGTGCCAGCAGCGCGTCGGAGGGGGAGACCCAGTACTTC. As protein: CASSASEGETQYF.

V and J are TRBV27 and TRBJ2-7; possibly TRBD1 for D (6 bases). Trimming left V 8 bases short and J 5 bases short, with 16 bases between. This CDR3 is 13 amino acids long. From germline, CDR1 is MNHEY and CDR2 SMNVEV (reference sequence). CDR3 in amino acids: CASAGTGLDEQYF. DNA of the CDR3: TGTGCCAGCGCGGGTACAGGGCTTGACGAGCAGTACTTC.

The rearrangement joins TRBV6-1 to TRBJ1-2; D is ambiguous. Trimming shortened V by 1 base and J by 9 bases, and 15 bases separated the two germline ends. This CDR3 region has 14 residues. CDR1 MNHNS and CDR2 SASEGT come from the germline V gene. The CDR3 is CASSEESRSKRYTF. In DNA, the CDR3 is TGTGCCAGCAGTGAAGAATCGAGGTCTAAACGCTACACCTTC.

This clone was found once. This chain uses TRBV6-5 with TRBJ1-2; a possible D gene is TRBD1 (6 bases). V lost 6 bases and J 7 bases, leaving 18 bases between the germline ends. The germline gives CDR1 MNHEY, CDR2 SVGAGI. CDR3 length: 14 residues. CDR3 sequence (DNA): TGTGCCAGCAGCCGACTAAACAGGGAAACTGGCTACACCTTC. It encodes CASSRLNRETGYTF.

This clone has a single count. The rearrangement links TRBV29-1 to TRBJ2-7; 7 nucleotides match TRBD1. The CDR3 length is 12 residues. Germline lookup yields CDR1 SQVTM and CDR2 ANQGSEA. The junction had 4 bases not matched to a gene; V was cut back by 6 bases and J by 2 bases. The CDR3 DNA reads as TGCAGCGTCGCCGGGACAGCCTACGAGCAGTACTTC. Protein sequence: CSVAGTAYEQYF.

The V and J genes are TRBV5-1 and TRBJ2-6; 8 bases line up with TRBD1. Germline loops: CDR1 SGHRS, CDR2 YFSETQ. V was clipped by 3 bases and J by 7 bases; unmatched bases: 6. CDR3 length: 15 residues. CDR3 region: CASSSGQVRANVLTF. The CDR3 DNA follows: TGCGCCAGCAGCTCGGGACAGGTCCGCGCCAACGTCCTGACTTTC.

The CDR3, as DNA: TGTGCCAGCAACTCCGAGGGACAGGGATTGTATGGCTACACCTTC. As protein: CASNSEGQGLYGYTF. The rearrangement joins TRBV3-1 (or the pseudogene TRBV3-2) to TRBJ1-2, with 9 positions matching TRBD1. This CDR3 is built from 15 residues. Per germline, CDR1 LGHDT and CDR2 YNNKEL (reference sequence). Losses at the gene ends were 7 bases for V and 5 bases for J; bases not matched to a gene: 11.

This clone was observed a handful of times. The genes are TRBV29-1 and TRBJ2-7; TRBD1 agrees at 8 bases. Germline CDR1 reads SQVTM; CDR2 reads ANQGSEA. The V segment lost 4 bases and the J segment 3 bases; nucleotides outside the gene matches: 8. The CDR3 extends over 14 amino acids. The CDR3 bases are TGCAGCGTTGGACGGACAGGGAGGAGCTACGAGCAGTACTTC. It translates to CSVGRTGRSYEQYF.

The gene calls are TRBV19 and TRBJ2-3, with TRBD2 matching over 13 bases. The CDR3 loop spans 16 amino acids. Trimming cost V 5 bases and J 2 bases; bases outside gene matches: 4. The germline V gene has CDR1 LNHDA and CDR2 SQIVND (reference sequence). CDR3 residues: CASSWGTSGNTDTQYF. DNA of the CDR3: TGTGCCAGTAGTTGGGGGACTAGCGGGAACACAGATACGCAGTATTTT.

This clone was observed a single time. The chain employs TRBV6-5 and TRBJ1-6; no clear D gene. Germline V CDR1 and CDR2: MNHEY, SVGAGI. This CDR3 is 14 amino acids long. V gave up 5 bases and J gave up 10 bases, with 15 bases separating them. The DNA for the CDR3 is TGTGCCAGCAGTCCCGGGGAAAGGTACTCACCCCTCCACTTT. It codes for CASSPGERYSPLHF.

This chain connects TRBV7-6 to TRBJ2-5; 9 bases match TRBD2. There are 16 residues in the CDR3. The junction had 4 bases not matched to a gene; V was cut back by 1 base and J by 1 base. Germline V gives CDR1 SGHVS, CDR2 FNYEAQ. The CDR3 loop reads CASSLGGGLAQETQYF. The CDR3 DNA is TGTGCCAGCAGCTTAGGGGGGGGACTAGCCCAAGAGACCCAGTACTTC.

This chain joins TRBV6-1 and TRBJ2-1, with TRBD1 as a possible D gene (5 bases). The germline V and J ends were trimmed by 3 bases and 5 bases, with 11 bases remaining between them. CDR1 is MNHNS, CDR2 SASEGT, per germline. This CDR3 contains 14 residues. CDR3 region: CASSDEGAHNEQFF. The CDR3 region has the DNA TGTGCCAGCAGTGACGAAGGGGCCCACAATGAGCAGTTCTTC.

The chain recombines TRBV4-2 with TRBJ2-5; D unresolved. V was shortened by 0 bases and J by 4 bases, with 12 bases between the two germline ends. The CDR3 is made up of 15 amino acids. Germline V gives CDR1 LGHNA, CDR2 YNFKEQ. The CDR3 coding sequence is TGTGCCAGCAGCCAAGATGAGCAACCGGTAGAGACCCAGTACTTC. Encoded protein: CASSQDEQPVETQYF.

The genes are TRBV9 and TRBJ2-2, with 11 bases that match TRBD2. Germline V gives CDR1 SGDLS, CDR2 YYNGEE. J lost 3 bases, V lost 0 bases, and 10 bases had no gene match. CDR3 length: 19 residues. CDR3 sequence reads: CASSVENGTSGLYTGELFF. CDR3 in DNA: TGTGCCAGCAGCGTAGAGAATGGGACTAGCGGTCTTTACACCGGGGAGCTGTTTTTT.

V gene TRBV2 combines with J gene TRBJ2-3, with D unresolved. The germline V and J ends were trimmed by 7 bases and 4 bases, with 27 bases remaining between them. This CDR3 is built from 18 residues. The germline V gene encodes CDR1 SNHLY and CDR2 FYNNEI. The CDR3 spells CASTPDDLTVHVSDTQYF. In DNA form, the CDR3 reads TGTGCCAGCACTCCCGACGACTTGACGGTCCATGTTTCAGATACGCAGTATTTT.

V gene TRBV5-1 combines with J gene TRBJ2-6; D is unclear. This CDR3 has 14 residues. Germline assignment: CDR1 SGHRS and CDR2 YFSETQ. V shed 4 bases and J shed 4 bases, with 9 bases lying between them. This CDR3 is CASSPPPGANVLTF. The CDR3 region has the DNA TGCGCCAGCAGCCCCCCTCCGGGGGCCAACGTCCTGACTTTC.

The V and J genes are TRBV3-1 (or the pseudogene TRBV3-2) and TRBJ1-1; 9 bases match TRBD1. The ends lost 3 bases at V and 1 base at J; junction bases unmatched: 6. Germline lookup yields CDR1 LGHDT and CDR2 YNNKEL (reference sequence). The CDR3 contains 16 residues. DNA of the CDR3: TGTGCCAGCAGCCATAGACAGGGGGGGAAGAACACTGAAGCTTTCTTT. The encoded protein is CASSHRQGGKNTEAFF.

The rearrangement uses TRBV7-9 and TRBJ2-7, with D perhaps TRBD1 (6 bases). The CDR3 is made up of 15 amino acids. Germline V gives CDR1 SEHNR, CDR2 FQNEAQ (reference sequence). Trimming left V 4 bases short and J 2 bases short, with 15 bases between. Here the CDR3 reads CASSSEDRPTYEQYF. The CDR3 DNA sequence: TGTGCCAGCAGCTCCGAAGACAGGCCGACCTACGAGCAGTACTTC.

The chain recombines TRBV6-2 or TRBV6-3 with TRBJ2-5; tentatively, D is TRBD1 (6 bases). The CDR3 sequence is 14 residues long. Trimming shortened V by 0 bases and J by 5 bases, and 10 bases separated the two germline ends. The germline V gene encodes CDR1 MNHEY and CDR2 SVGEGT. In DNA, the CDR3 is TGTGCCAGCAGTTACTCGATCAGGGGCGAGACCCAGTACTTC. Amino acid sequence: CASSYSIRGETQYF.

The chain carries TRBV7-9 and TRBJ1-1; TRBD1 matches 7 bases. This CDR3 has 15 residues. Trimming took 4 bases from V and 7 from J; bases not matched to a gene: 12. The germline V gene has CDR1 SEHNR and CDR2 FQNEAQ (reference sequence). The CDR3 loop is CASSSTSGGRIEAFF. The CDR3 region has the DNA TGTGCCAGCAGCTCAACGTCAGGGGGTCGAATTGAAGCTTTCTTT. The whole variable domain, remainder taken from reference TRBV7-9 and TRBJ1-1, is DTGVSQNPRHKITKRGQNVTFRCDPISEHNRLYWYRQTLGQGPEFLTYFQNEAQLEKSRLLSDRFSAERPKGSFSTLEIQRTEQGDSAMYLCASSSTSGGRIEAFFGQGTRLTVV.

The V call is TRBV7-2, the J call TRBJ1-2; D ambiguous. This CDR3 has 13 residues. Germline loops: CDR1 SGHTA, CDR2 FQGNSA. Trimming removed 1 base at V and 2 bases at J, with 5 bases between. CDR3 DNA sequence: TGTGCCAGCAGCTTAGTACTAAACTATGGCTACACCTTC. Translation gives CASSLVLNYGYTF.